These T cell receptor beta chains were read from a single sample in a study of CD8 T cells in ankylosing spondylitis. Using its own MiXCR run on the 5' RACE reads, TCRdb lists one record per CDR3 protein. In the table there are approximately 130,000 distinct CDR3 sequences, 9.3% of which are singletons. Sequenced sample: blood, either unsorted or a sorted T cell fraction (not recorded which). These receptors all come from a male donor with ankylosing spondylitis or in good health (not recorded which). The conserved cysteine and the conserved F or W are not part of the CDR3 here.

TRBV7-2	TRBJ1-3	ASSTTAYSGNTIY
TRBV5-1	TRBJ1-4	ASSLGAGEGEKLF
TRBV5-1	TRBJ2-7	ASSSRTGMYEQY
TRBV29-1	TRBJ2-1	SVPIAGSSYNEQF
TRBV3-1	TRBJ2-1	ASSQPTSGSNNEQF
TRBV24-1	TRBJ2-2	ATSDLWTGYTGELF
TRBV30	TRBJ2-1	AWSAGTNRF
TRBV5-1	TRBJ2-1	ASSLGTGHNEQF
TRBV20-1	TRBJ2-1	SAQRGGVYNEQF
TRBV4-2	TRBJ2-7	ASGPGTGAYEQY
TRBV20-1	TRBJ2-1	SARTPPGSEQF
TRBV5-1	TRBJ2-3	ASSLDGRSTDTQY
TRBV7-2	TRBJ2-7	ASSLVVNRYEQY
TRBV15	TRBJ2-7	ATSRDRGSRVVYEQY
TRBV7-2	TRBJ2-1	ASSVRTGRSSYNEQF
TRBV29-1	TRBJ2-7	SVEVGEQVWDYEQY
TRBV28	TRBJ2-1	ASRTGQGYNEQF
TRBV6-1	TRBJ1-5	ASSPRRGSSNQPQH
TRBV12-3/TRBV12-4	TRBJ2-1	ASSRQARAGSHNEQF
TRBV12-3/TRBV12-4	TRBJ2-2	ASRPRQGAGELF
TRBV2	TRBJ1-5	ASSDLRGGQPQH
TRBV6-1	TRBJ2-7	ASSPDRRSYEQY
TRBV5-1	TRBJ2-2	ASGNSGRALTGELF
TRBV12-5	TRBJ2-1	ASGSDTYNEQF
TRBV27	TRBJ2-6	ASRYSGANVLT
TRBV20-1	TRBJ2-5	SAYSWETQY
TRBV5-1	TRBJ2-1	ASTSGPPSGNEQF
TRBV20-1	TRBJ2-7	SASEVTYEQY
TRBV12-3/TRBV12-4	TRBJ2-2	ASRGEVGTGELF
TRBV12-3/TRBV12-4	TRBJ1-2	ASSTAEHYGYT
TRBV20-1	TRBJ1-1	SASPGAMNTEAF
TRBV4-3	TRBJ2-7	ASSQDWDYSYEQY
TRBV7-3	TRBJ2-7	ASSPLDRDYGTSGYEQY
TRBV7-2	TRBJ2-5	ASSPGPGETQY
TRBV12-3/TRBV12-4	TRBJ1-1	ASGWTMEAF
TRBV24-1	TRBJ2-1	ATSASLTSEQF
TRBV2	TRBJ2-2	ASRPALINTGELF
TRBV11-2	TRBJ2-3	DSVRSRLGADTQY
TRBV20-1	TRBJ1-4	SALQGAENEKLF
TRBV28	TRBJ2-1	ASSPPTRRSYNEQF
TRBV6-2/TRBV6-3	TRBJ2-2	ASSWDGATGELF
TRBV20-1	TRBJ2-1	CARLSAITYNEQF
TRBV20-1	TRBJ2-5	SARVGEKTQY
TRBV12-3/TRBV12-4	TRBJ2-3	ASSRRGGTVLSTDTQY
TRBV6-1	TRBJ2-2	ASIPTSTGELF
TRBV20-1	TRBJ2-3	SAQLAGVSDTQY
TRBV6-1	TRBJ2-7	ASWDRGRHEQY
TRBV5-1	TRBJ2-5	ASSSSAPQETQY
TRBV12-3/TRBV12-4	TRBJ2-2	ASNPEGPNTGELF
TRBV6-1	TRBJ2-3	ASLARDRGADTQY
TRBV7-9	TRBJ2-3	ASSSGTSNTDTQY
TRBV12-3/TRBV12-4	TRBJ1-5	ASSQTGGEQPQH
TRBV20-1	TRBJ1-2	SAKDRENYGYT
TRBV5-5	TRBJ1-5	ASSLSGGATNQPQH
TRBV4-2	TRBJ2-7	ASSQAPGLTTYEQY
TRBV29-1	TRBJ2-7	SVEDRDVVYEQY
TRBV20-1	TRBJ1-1	SASPVTEAF
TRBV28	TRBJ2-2	ASGLKGDTGELF
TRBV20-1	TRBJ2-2	SARPGQGFSGELF